This TCR beta chain was sequenced in a study of T cells in Graves' hyperthyroidism and ophthalmopathy. The V segment lost 4 bases and the J segment 7 bases; nucleotides outside the gene matches: 10. CDR3 size: 15 residues. The germline CDR1 and CDR2 sequences are SNHLY and FYNNEI. RNA transcripts were the template for amplifying TCR beta CDR3 regions. First-round RT-PCR targeting the TCR CDR3 was performed with the HTBI primer set. TCRdb itself ran the multiplex PCR reads through MiXCR, one entry per CDR3 protein. The table lists about 200,000 distinct CDR3 sequences, about 15% of them singletons. This clonotype was counted ten times or more. What it recognizes is unknown. Overall study results and limits: Most thyroid-expanded clonotypes above 0.001 were also found in blood. Ophthalmopathy was model-predicted a median approximately 6.9 months pre-onset.

A patient was excluded if there was uncontrolled infection, other autoimmune disease, pregnancy or lactation. Fresh 10 ml peripheral blood yielded PBMCs. Material for sequencing was blood. This receptor was identified in a woman between 50 and 59 years old with Graves' hyperthyroidism. The chain has TRBV2 and TRBJ1-5; TRBD1 aligns across 7 bases. The CDR3 loop reads CASSAANRGRQPQHF. CDR3 nucleotides: TGTGCCAGCAGTGCCGCGAACAGGGGAAGGCAGCCCCAGCATTTT.